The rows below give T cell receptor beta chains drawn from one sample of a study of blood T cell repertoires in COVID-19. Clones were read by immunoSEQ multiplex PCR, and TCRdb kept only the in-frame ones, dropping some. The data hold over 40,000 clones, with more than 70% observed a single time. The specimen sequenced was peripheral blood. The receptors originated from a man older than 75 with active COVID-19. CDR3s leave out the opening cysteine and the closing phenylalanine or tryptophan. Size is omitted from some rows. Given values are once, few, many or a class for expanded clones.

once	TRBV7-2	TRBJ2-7	ASQRRPLEQY
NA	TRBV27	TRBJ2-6	ASSILAAGANVLT
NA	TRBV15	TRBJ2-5	ATSLDSEFGETQY
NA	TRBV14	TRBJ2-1	ASSQGTSEYNEQF
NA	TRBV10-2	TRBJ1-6	ASSEDPGYNSPLH
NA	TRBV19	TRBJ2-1	ASKLAVSSYNEQF
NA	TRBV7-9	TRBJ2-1	ASSFKAGGPVIEQF
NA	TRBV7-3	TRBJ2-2	ASSLPLAGTGELF
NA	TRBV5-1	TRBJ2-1	ASSLNSGSGEQF
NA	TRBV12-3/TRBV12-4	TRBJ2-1	ASSSSGESGQF
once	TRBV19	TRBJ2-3	ASRADRDRGPDTQY